The TCR beta chain under discussion was sequenced for a study of identical twins. Study outcomes and limitations: Reduced insertions were recorded for abundant cord blood beta clonotypes, with no such pattern in memory repertoires. Not following the same donors, the study drew its conclusions from cross-sectional statistical analysis.

On this clonotype: Antigen: not known. One end of the junction fails to match germline, which may point to a read error.

The CDR3 loop spans 13 amino acids. Germline V gene lookup returns CDR1 SGHDN and CDR2 FVKESK. TCRdb used MiXCR to reprocess the 5' RACE reads, holding one entry per CDR3 protein. The sample includes 550,000 to 700,000 distinct CDR3 sequences, over 8.5% of them seen just once. These records were also assigned to another study, of yellow fever vaccine responses in identical twins.

What was sequenced was PBMCs. The source of this sequence is a woman younger than 35 in good health. The chain has TRBV14 and TRBJ2-3; no clear D gene. The CDR3 loop is CASSQVSVSPPTF. DNA for the CDR3: TGTGCCAGCAGCCAAGTATCCGTCTCGCCCCCAACATTT.